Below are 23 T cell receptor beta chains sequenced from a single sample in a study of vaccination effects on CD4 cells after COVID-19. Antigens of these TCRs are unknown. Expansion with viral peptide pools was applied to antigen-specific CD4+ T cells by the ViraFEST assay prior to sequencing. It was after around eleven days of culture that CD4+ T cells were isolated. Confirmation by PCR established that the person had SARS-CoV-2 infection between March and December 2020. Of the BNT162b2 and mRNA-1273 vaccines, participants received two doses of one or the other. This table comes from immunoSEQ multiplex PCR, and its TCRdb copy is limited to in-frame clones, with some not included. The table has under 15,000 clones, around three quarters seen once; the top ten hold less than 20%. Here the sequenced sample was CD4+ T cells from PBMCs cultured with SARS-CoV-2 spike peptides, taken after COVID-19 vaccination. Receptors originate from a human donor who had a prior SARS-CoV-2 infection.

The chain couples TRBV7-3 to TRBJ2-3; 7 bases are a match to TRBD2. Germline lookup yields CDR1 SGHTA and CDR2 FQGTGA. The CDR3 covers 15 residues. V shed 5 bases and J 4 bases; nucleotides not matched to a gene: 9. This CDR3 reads CASSKLGGFSDTQYF. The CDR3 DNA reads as TGTGCCAGCAGCAAGTTGGGGGGGTTCTCAGATACGCAGTATTTT.

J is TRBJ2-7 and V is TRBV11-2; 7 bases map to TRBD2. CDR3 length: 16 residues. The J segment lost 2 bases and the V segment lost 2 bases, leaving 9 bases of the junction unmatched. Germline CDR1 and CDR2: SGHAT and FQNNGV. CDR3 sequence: CASSLKWLAATYEQYF. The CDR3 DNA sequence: TGTGCCAGCAGCTTAAAGTGGCTAGCGGCAACCTACGAGCAGTACTTC. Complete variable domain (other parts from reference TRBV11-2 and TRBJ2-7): EAGVAQSPRYKIIEKRQSVAFWCNPISGHATLYWYQQILGQGPKLLIQFQNNGVVDDSQLPKDRFSAERLKGVDSTLKIQPAKLEDSAVYLCASSLKWLAATYEQYFGPGTRLTVT.

The CDR3 DNA reads as TGTGCCAGCAGTTTAAGACAGCCCCTGGGCTACACCTTC. It is translated as CASSLRQPLGYTF. V and J are TRBV12-3 or TRBV12-4 and TRBJ1-2; D may be TRBD1 (5 bases). The CDR3 is made up of 13 amino acids. Trimming cost V 2 bases and J 8 bases, with 12 bases left between them.

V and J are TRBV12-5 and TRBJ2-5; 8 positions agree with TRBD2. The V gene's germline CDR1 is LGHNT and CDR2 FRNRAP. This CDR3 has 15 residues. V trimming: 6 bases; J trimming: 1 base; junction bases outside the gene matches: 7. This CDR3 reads CASGSGAGGQETQYF. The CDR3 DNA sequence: TGTGCTAGTGGGTCCGGGGCGGGGGGCCAAGAGACCCAGTACTTC.

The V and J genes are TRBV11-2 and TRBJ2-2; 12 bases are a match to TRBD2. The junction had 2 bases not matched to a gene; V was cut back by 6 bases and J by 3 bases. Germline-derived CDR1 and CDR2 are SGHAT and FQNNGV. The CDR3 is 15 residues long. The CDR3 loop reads CASRGLAGYTGELFF. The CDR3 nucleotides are TGTGCCAGCAGGGGACTAGCGGGTTACACCGGGGAGCTGTTTTTT. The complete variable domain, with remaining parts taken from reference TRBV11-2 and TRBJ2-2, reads EAGVAQSPRYKIIEKRQSVAFWCNPISGHATLYWYQQILGQGPKLLIQFQNNGVVDDSQLPKDRFSAERLKGVDSTLKIQPAKLEDSAVYLCASRGLAGYTGELFFGEGSRLTVL.

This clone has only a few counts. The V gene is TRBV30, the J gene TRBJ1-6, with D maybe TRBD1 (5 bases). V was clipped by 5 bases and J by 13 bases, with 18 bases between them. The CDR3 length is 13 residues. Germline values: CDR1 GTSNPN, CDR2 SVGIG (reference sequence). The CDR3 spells CAWGRDSGSPLHF. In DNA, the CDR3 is TGTGCCTGGGGCCGGGACTCGGGATCGCCCCTCCACTTT. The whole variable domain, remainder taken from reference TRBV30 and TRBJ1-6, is SQTIHQWPATLVQPVGSPLSLECTVEGTSNPNLYWYRQAAGRGLQLLFYSVGIGQISSEVPQNLSASRPQDRQFILSSKKLLLSDSGFYLCAWGRDSGSPLHFGNGTRLTVT.

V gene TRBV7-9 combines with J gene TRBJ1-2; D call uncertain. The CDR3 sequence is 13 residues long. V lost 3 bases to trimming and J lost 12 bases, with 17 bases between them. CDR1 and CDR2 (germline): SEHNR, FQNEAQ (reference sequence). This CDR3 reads CASSFMGSTIDTF. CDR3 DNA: TGTGCCAGCAGCTTCATGGGCTCAACCATCGACACCTTC.

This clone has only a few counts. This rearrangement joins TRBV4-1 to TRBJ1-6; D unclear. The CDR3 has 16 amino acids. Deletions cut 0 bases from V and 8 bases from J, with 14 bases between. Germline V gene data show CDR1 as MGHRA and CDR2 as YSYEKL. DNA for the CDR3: TGCGCCAGCAGCCAAGATCTGGCAGATTCTTATTCACCCCTCCACTTT. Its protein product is CASSQDLADSYSPLHF.

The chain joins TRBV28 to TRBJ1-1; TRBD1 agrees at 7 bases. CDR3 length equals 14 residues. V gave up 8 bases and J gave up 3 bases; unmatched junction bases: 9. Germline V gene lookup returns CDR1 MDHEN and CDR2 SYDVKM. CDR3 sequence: CASYPGGLHTEAFF. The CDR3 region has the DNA TGTGCCAGCTACCCAGGGGGTCTTCACACTGAAGCTTTCTTT.

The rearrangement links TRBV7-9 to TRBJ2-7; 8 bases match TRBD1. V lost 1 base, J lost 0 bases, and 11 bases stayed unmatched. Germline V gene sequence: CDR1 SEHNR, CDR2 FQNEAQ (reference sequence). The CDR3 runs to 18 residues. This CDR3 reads CASSLGTRTTGGSYEQYF. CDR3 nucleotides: TGTGCCAGCAGCTTAGGTACGCGGACAACAGGGGGCTCCTACGAGCAGTACTTC.

This chain's CDR3 is CASSYYRESTDTQYF. The CDR3 DNA sequence: TGTGCCAGCAGTTACTACCGGGAGAGCACAGATACGCAGTATTTT. The chain couples TRBV6-6 to TRBJ2-3; D perhaps matches TRBD2 (6 bases). Germline CDR1 MNHNY, CDR2 SVGAGI (reference sequence). V was shortened by 1 base and J by 0 bases, with 8 bases between the two germline ends. There are 15 residues in the CDR3.

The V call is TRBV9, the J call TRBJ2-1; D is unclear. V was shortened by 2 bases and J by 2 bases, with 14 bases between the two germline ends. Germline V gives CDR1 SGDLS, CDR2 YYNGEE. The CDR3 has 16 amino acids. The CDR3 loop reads CASSVLSDAAYNEQFF. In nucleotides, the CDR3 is TGTGCCAGCAGCGTTTTGTCGGACGCCGCCTACAATGAGCAGTTCTTC.

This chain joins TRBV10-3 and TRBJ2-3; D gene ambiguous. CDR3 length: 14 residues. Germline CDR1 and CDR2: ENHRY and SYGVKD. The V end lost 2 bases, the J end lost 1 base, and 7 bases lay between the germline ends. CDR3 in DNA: TGTGCCATCAGTGAGCTTGTGGGCACAGATACGCAGTATTTT. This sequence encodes CAISELVGTDTQYF.

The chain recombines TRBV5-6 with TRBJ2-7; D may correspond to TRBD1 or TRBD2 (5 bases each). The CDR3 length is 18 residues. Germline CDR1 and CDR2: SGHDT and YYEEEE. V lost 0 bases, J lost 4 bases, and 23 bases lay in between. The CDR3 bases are TGTGCCAGCAGCTTGGAAGGGGATCTCCTATGGGAGAATTACGAGCAGTACTTC. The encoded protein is CASSLEGDLLWENYEQYF.

CDR3 bases: TGTGCCACCAGTTTGAGTCCTGGACAGGGGGCCGCAGATACGCAGTATTTT. Amino acids: CATSLSPGQGAADTQYF. This chain uses TRBV24-1 with TRBJ2-3, with 11 positions matching TRBD1. CDR3 length: 17 amino acids. Germline assignment: CDR1 KGHDR and CDR2 SFDVKD. Trimming took 6 bases from V and 4 from J; bases not matched to a gene: 11.

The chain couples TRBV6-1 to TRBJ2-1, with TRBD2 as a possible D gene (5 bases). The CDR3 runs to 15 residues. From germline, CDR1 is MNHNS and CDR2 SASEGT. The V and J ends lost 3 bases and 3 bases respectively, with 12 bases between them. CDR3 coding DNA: TGTGCCAGCAGTGAGGTGAGCGGAGACTACAATGAGCAGTTCTTC. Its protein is CASSEVSGDYNEQFF.

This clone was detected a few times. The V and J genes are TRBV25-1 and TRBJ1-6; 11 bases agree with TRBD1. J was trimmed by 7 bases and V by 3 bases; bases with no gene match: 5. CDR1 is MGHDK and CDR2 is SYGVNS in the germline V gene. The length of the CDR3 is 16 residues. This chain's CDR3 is CASSDRGQGENSPLHF. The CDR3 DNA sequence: TGTGCCAGCAGTGATAGGGGACAGGGGGAAAATTCACCCCTCCACTTT.

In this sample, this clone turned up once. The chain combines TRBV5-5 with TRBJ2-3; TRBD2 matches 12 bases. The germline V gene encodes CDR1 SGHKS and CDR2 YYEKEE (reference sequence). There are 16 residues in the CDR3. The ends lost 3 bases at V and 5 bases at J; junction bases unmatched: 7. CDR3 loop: CASSSTSGRGIDTQYF. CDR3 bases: TGTGCCAGCAGCTCGACTAGCGGGAGAGGAATAGATACGCAGTATTTT.

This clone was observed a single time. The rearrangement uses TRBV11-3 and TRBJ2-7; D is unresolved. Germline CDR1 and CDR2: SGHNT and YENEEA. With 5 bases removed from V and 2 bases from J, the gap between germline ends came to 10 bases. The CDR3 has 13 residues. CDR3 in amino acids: CASSRDGTYEQYF. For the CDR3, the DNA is TGTGCCAGCAGCCGCGACGGCACCTACGAGCAGTACTTC.

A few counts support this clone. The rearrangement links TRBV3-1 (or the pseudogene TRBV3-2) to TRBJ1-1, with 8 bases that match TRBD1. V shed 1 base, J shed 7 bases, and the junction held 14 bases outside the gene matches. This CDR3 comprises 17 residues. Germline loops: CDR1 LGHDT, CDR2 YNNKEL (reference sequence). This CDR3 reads CASSQGGTGLSLSEAFF. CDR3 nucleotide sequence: TGTGCCAGCAGCCAAGGAGGGACAGGCCTGTCTCTCAGTGAAGCTTTCTTT.

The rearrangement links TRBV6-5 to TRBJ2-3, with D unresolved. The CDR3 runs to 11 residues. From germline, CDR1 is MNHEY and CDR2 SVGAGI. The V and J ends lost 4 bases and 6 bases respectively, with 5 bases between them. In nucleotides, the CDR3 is TGTGCCAGCAGTTCCGCGGATACGCAGTATTTT. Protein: CASSSADTQYF.

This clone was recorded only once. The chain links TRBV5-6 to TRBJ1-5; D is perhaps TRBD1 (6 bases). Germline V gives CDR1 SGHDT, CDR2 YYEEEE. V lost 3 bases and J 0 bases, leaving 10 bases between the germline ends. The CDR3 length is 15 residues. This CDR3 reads CASSSGHFSNQPQHF. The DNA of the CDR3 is TGTGCCAGCAGCTCGGGACATTTTAGCAATCAGCCCCAGCATTTT.

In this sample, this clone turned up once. The CDR3 here is CASSLGLAGGPETQYF. The CDR3 nucleotides read TGCGCCAGCAGCTTGGGGCTAGCGGGAGGGCCAGAGACCCAGTACTTC. The V call is TRBV5-1, the J call TRBJ2-5; TRBD2 aligns across 12 bases. V dropped 0 bases and J dropped 4; count of bases not matched to a gene: 4. Germline V gives CDR1 SGHRS, CDR2 YFSETQ. The CDR3 has 16 residues.